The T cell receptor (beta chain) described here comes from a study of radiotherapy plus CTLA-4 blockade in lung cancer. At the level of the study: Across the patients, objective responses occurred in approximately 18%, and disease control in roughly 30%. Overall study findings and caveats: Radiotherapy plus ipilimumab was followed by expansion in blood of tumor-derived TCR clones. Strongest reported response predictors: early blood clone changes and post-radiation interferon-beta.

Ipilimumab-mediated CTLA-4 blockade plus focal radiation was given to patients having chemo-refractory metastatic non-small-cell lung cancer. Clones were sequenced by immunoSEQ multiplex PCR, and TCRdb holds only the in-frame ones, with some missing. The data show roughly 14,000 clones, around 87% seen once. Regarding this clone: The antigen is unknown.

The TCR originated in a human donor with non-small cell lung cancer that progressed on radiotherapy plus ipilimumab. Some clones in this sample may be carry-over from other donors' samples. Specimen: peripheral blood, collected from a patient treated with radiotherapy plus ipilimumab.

The CDR3 here is CASSSRPPDTQYF. CDR3 bases: TGTGCCAGCAGCTCTAGACCCCCCGACACGCAGTATTTT. The V gene is TRBV7-2, the J gene TRBJ2-3; D uncertain. The germline V and J ends were trimmed by 4 bases and 9 bases, with 14 bases remaining between them. The V gene's germline CDR1 is SGHTA and CDR2 FQGNSA. CDR3 length equals 13 residues.